These 10 T cell receptor beta chains were all obtained from the same sample, sequenced in a study of T cells in localized non-small cell lung cancer. Method: immunoSEQ multiplex PCR; TCRdb's copy keeps in-frame clones and lacks some. The table shows tens of thousands of clones, with approximately 86% occurring only once. Sequenced here: peripheral blood, sampled before any cancer treatment. The receptors come from a man aged 18 to 49 with stage I lung adenocarcinoma.

The gene calls are TRBV2 and TRBJ2-1; 9 bases fit TRBD2. The CDR3 is 17 residues long. Germline V gives CDR1 SNHLY, CDR2 FYNNEI. Trimming removed 5 bases from V and 3 bases from J; junction bases left unmatched: 11. CDR3 sequence (DNA): TGTGCCAGCAGTCCCCTCGCCGGACTAGCGCTCTACAATGAGCAGTTCTTC. Amino acid sequence: CASSPLAGLALYNEQFF.

V usage is TRBV27 and J usage is TRBJ1-2; D is unclear. Trimming cost V 6 bases and J 1 base, with 12 bases left between them. The CDR3 sequence is 14 residues long. Per the germline V gene, CDR1 is MNHEY and CDR2 is SMNVEV (reference sequence). CDR3 region: CASRNRDGNYGYTF. The CDR3 nucleotides read TGTGCCAGCAGAAACCGAGACGGTAACTATGGCTACACCTTC.

The chain combines TRBV5-1 with TRBJ2-3; 9 nucleotides agree with TRBD1. CDR3 length equals 14 residues. Germline-derived CDR1 and CDR2 are SGHRS and YFSETQ. J was trimmed by 4 bases and V by 5 bases; bases with no gene match: 5. In nucleotides, the CDR3 is TGCGCCAGCAGGCAAGGACAGGGGTCAGATACGCAGTATTTT. Translated, it gives CASRQGQGSDTQYF.

The chain is built from TRBV6-1 and TRBJ2-1, with D perhaps given as TRBD1 or TRBD2 (5 bases each). The V gene lost 2 bases and the J gene lost 6 bases, with 17 bases spanning the gap. The CDR3 totals 16 residues. Germline lookup yields CDR1 MNHNS and CDR2 SASEGT. CDR3 protein: CASSERSLGVGNEQFF. The CDR3 DNA is TGTGCCAGCAGTGAAAGGAGCTTGGGGGTAGGCAATGAGCAGTTCTTC.

V and J are TRBV13 and TRBJ1-4; 9 nucleotides agree with TRBD1. The germline V gene has CDR1 PRHDT and CDR2 FYEKMQ (reference sequence). The CDR3 has 16 amino acids. V shed 0 bases, J shed 5 bases, and the junction held 4 bases outside the gene matches. The CDR3 DNA sequence: TGTGCCAGCAGCTTAGGCCCTGGGACAGGGAATGAAAAACTGTTTTTT. This sequence encodes CASSLGPGTGNEKLFF.

The chain carries TRBV30 and TRBJ1-1, with a tentative D call TRBD1 (5 bases). This CDR3 spans 17 amino acids. Germline-derived CDR1 and CDR2 are GTSNPN and SVGIG (reference sequence). Trimming took 0 bases from V and 0 from J, leaving 17 bases between them. As DNA, the CDR3 is TGTGCCTGGAGTGTACTATCCGGGGGGGGGATGAACACTGAAGCTTTCTTT. The encoded protein is CAWSVLSGGGMNTEAFF.

V usage is TRBV2 and J usage is TRBJ2-4; 7 bases are shared with TRBD1. V dropped 11 bases and J dropped 0; count of bases not matched to a gene: 16. Looked up from germline, CDR1 is SNHLY and CDR2 is FYNNEI. The CDR3 length is 17 residues. The CDR3 is CAGHHWDSQIAKNIQYF. The CDR3 DNA is TGTGCCGGACACCATTGGGACAGTCAGATAGCCAAAAACATTCAGTACTTC.

V and J are TRBV7-7 and TRBJ2-1, with D tentatively TRBD1 or TRBD2 (5 bases each). The CDR3 contains 15 residues. V lost 1 base to trimming and J lost 5 bases, with 12 bases between them. The germline CDR1 and CDR2 sequences are SSHAT and FNYEAQ (reference sequence). CDR3 sequence: CASSLDRGPNNEQFF. CDR3 DNA sequence: TGTGCCAGCAGCTTAGACCGGGGACCTAACAATGAGCAGTTCTTC.

V and J are TRBV5-6 and TRBJ1-2; 8 bases are shared with TRBD1. J was trimmed by 4 bases and V by 3 bases; bases with no gene match: 8. The germline gives CDR1 SGHDT, CDR2 YYEEEE. The CDR3 is 15 residues long. This chain's CDR3 is CASSSETGATYGYTF. Here the CDR3 DNA reads TGTGCCAGCAGCTCGGAGACAGGGGCCACCTATGGCTACACCTTC.

This chain links TRBV28 with TRBJ2-7; TRBD2 agrees at 9 bases. CDR3 size: 14 residues. The trim removed 8 bases at V and 0 bases at J, leaving 5 bases unmatched. Germline V gives CDR1 MDHEN, CDR2 SYDVKM. The CDR3 loop is CASHSGGTSYEQYF. The CDR3 region has the DNA TGTGCCAGCCACAGCGGGGGGACCTCCTACGAGCAGTACTTC.